This TCR beta chain was captured in a study of T-cell reconstitution after alpha-beta-depleted transplantation in children. The germline CDR1 and CDR2 sequences are SGHRS and YFSETQ. Germline trimming cut 5 bases from V and 8 bases from J; bases unmatched to any gene: 6. There are 14 residues in the CDR3. This clonotype has a handful of counts. Unique molecular identifiers were used in preparing the TCRbeta library. MiXCR was run by TCRdb on the PCR reads, yielding one entry per CDR3 protein. The table includes around 580,000 distinct CDR3 sequences, around 27% detected once. Sample: PBMCs, taken before TCRalphabeta/CD19-depleted stem cell transplant. The receptor comes from a boy in the first two years of life with Wiskott-Aldrich syndrome, due to receive a stem cell transplant. The V and J genes are TRBV5-1 and TRBJ1-6, with 8 bases that match TRBD1. CDR3 bases: TGCGCCAGCAGTGTGCAGGGGGCAGATTCACCCCTCCACTTT. It is translated as CASSVQGADSPLHF.